This TCR beta chain is from a study of T cell responses to AZD1222 COVID-19 vaccine. Overall study findings and caveats: Possibly, clonal diversity was underestimated; donors were largely white British and included more females. Vaccination with two AZD1222 doses was followed by a rise in Spike-specific TCR breadth and depth. Spike-wide coverage was observed for vaccine-associated CD4 TCRs, with dominant responses at 160-218 and 743-854. Every sample of the repertoires postdated the peak T cell response.

Clones were sequenced by immunoSEQ multiplex PCR, and TCRdb holds only the in-frame ones, with some missing. The data contain 90,000 to 150,000 clones, about 90% of them singletons. A word on this clone: The antigen is unknown.

The V and J ends lost 6 bases and 8 bases respectively, with 13 bases between them. Germline CDR1 is MDHEN and CDR2 is SYDVKM. The CDR3 runs 12 residues. The chain has TRBV28 and TRBJ1-2; D may be TRBD1 (5 bases). This sequence originates from an adult in good health. The starting material was peripheral blood, obtained on day 0 of AZD1222 vaccination. CDR3 nucleotides: TGTGCCAGCAGAGAGTACGGGGGAGGCTACACCTTC. Translating gives CASREYGGGYTF.